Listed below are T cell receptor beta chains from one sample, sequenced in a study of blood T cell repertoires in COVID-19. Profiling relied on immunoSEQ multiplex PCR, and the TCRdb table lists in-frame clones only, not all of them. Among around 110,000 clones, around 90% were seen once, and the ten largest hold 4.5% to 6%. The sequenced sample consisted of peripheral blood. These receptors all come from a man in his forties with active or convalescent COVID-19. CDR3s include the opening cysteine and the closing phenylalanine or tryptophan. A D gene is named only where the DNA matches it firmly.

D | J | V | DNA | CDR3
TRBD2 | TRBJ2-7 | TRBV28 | TGTGCCAGCAGGACATTCGCGGGAGAGCAACACGAGCAGTACTTC | CASRTFAGEQHEQYF
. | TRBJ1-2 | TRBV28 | TGTGCCAGCAAGTGGGGGGAGGCTTATGGCTACACCTTC | CASKWGEAYGYTF
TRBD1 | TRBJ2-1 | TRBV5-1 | TGCGCCAGCTCTCCGGGACAGGGGGCCTACAATGAGCAGTTCTTC | CASSPGQGAYNEQFF
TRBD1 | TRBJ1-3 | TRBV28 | TGTGCCAGCATCTCCGGGACAGGACGTGGAAACACCATATATTTT | CASISGTGRGNTIYF
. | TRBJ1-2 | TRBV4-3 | TGCGCCAGCAGCCAAGATCGGCCCGGGTATGGCTACACCTTC | CASSQDRPGYGYTF
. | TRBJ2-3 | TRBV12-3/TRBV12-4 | TGTGCCAGCAGTTCCCAGACTAGGTCCACGCAGTATTTT | CASSSQTRSTQYF
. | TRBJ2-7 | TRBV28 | TGTGCCAGCAGGCCGCCAATGGCGGCCGAGCAGTACTTC | CASRPPMAAEQYF
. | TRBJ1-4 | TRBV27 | TGTGCCAGCAGTCTAAAACCCTCAACTAATGAAAAACTGTTTTTT | CASSLKPSTNEKLFF
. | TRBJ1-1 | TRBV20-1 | TGCAGTGCTAGTTTACAGGGGAACACTGAAGCTTTCTTT | CSASLQGNTEAFF
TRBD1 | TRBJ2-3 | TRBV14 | TGTGCCAGAAACGAGGATCCGGGACAGGGGCCAGATACGCAGTATTTT | CARNEDPGQGPDTQYF
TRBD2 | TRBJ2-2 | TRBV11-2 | TGTGCCAGCAGCTTGGGACTAGCGGGACTCACCGGGGAGCTGTTTTTT | CASSLGLAGLTGELFF
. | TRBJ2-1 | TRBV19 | TGTGCCAGTAGTATAGTAAGACAGAGAGGAAATGAGCAGTTCTTC | CASSIVRQRGNEQFF